Listed below are T cell receptor beta chains from one sample, sequenced in a study of long-term antiretroviral therapy in people with HIV. Sequenced by immunoSEQ multiplex PCR; TCRdb stores in-frame clones only, minus some. The sample carries around 15,000 clones, 85% to 90% recorded once. The source material was unsorted PBMCs, sampled 6.9 years after starting antiretroviral therapy. Receptor source: a man aged 45 to 65 with HIV. Each CDR3 is given with its conserved first and last residue. The D gene is left open where the match is weak. Clone size appears in some rows only: once, few, many, or a class for an expanded clone.

TGTGCCAGCAGCGAAACAACAAGGGAAAGGAAGTTCTTC CASSETTRERKFF - - TRBJ2-1 TRBV9
TGTGCCAGCAGCCTCCGCGTAGCGGGAACGAGGGAGACCCAGTACTTC CASSLRVAGTRETQYF TRBD2 - TRBJ2-5 TRBV9
TGCGCCAGCAGTGGATCGACTAGCGGGAGGTCCGCAGATACGCAGTATTTT CASSGSTSGRSADTQYF TRBD2 - TRBJ2-3 TRBV10-2
TGCAGCGTTGAAGACGCGGGGATGGCCTACGAGCAGTACTTC CSVEDAGMAYEQYF - - TRBJ2-7 TRBV29-1
TGTGCCAGCAGCCCCCGTGCAGGAACCGGGGAGCTGTTTTTT CASSPRAGTGELFF - - TRBJ2-2 TRBV7-6
TGCGCCAGCAGCCAATGGAGGGGAGAGACCCAGTACTTC CASSQWRGETQYF - - TRBJ2-5 TRBV4-1
TGTGCCAGCAGCCAAGTCGAGGGGGCGACTGAAGCTTTCTTT CASSQVEGATEAFF TRBD1 - TRBJ1-1 TRBV4-2
TGCGCCAGCAGCTACGGGACAAACTCCTACGAGCAGTACTTC CASSYGTNSYEQYF - - TRBJ2-7 TRBV5-1
TGTGCCAGCAGCCTAAGCACAGATACGCAGTATTTT CASSLSTDTQYF - - TRBJ2-3 TRBV7-6
TGTGCCAGCAGTTCAACCATTGGGGGTCTACATGAAAAACTGTTTTTT CASSSTIGGLHEKLFF - - TRBJ1-4 TRBV28
TGTGCCAGCAGCTTAGAAGGAGTGACCCTAGCTACTGGAAACACCATATATTTT CASSLEGVTLATGNTIYF - - TRBJ1-3 TRBV7-2
TGTGCCAGCAGCCCCGAGGAGTGCGAGCAGTACTTC CASSPEECEQYF - few TRBJ2-7 TRBV7-2
TGTGCCAGCAGCTCCGGGACAACGAACACCGGGGAGCTGTTTTTT CASSSGTTNTGELFF - - TRBJ2-2 TRBV9
TGTGCCAGCAGCCCCTCCCGGAACGAGCAGTACTTC CASSPSRNEQYF - - TRBJ2-7 TRBV28